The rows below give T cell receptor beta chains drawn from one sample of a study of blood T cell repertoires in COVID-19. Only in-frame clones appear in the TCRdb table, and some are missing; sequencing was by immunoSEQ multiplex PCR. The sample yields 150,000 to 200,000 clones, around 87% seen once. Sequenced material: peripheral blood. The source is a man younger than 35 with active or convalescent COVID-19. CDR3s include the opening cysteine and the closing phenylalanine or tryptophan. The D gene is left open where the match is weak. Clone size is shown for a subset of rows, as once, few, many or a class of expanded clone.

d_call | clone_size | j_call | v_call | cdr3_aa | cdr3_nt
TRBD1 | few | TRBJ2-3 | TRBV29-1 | CSVRQGAGTDTQYF | TGCAGCGTGAGGCAGGGGGCAGGAACAGATACGCAGTATTTT
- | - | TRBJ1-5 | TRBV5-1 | CASSLGVQSNQPQHF | TGCGCCAGCAGCTTAGGGGTGCAGTCCAATCAGCCCCAGCATTTT
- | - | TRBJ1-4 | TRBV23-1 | CASSHERVGEKLFF | TGCGCCAGCAGTCATGAGAGGGTAGGGGAAAAACTGTTTTTT
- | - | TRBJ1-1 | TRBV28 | CASSFASTRSTEAFF | TGTGCCAGCAGTTTCGCCTCTACTAGGAGCACTGAAGCTTTCTTT
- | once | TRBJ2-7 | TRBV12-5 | CASGFGTSQGAYEQYF | TGTGCTAGTGGTTTCGGAACTAGCCAGGGGGCCTACGAGCAGTACTTC
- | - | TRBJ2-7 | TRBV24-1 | CATRAGPPGHEQYF | TGTGCCACCAGGGCGGGGCCGCCGGGCCACGAGCAGTACTTC
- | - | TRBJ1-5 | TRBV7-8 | CASSLMTASIQPQHF | TGTGCCAGCAGCTTAATGACAGCGTCGATTCAGCCCCAGCATTTT
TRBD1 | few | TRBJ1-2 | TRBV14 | CASSRDRVYGYTF | TGTGCCAGCAGCCGCGACAGGGTCTATGGCTACACCTTC
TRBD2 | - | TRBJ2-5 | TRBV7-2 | CASSQTSGIYETQYF | TGTGCCAGCAGCCAGACTAGCGGGATCTACGAGACCCAGTACTTC
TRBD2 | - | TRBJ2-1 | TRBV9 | CASSQTSGSGNEQFF | TGTGCCAGCAGCCAGACTAGCGGGAGTGGTAATGAGCAGTTCTTC
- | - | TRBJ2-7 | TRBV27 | CASSHGADYEQYF | TGTGCCAGCAGTCACGGAGCGGACTACGAGCAGTACTTC
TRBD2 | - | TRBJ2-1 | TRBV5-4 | CASSTPTSGGDEQFF | TGTGCCAGCAGCACCCCGACTAGCGGGGGTGATGAGCAGTTCTTC
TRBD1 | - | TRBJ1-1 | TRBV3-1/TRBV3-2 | CASSPGTGGPEAFF | TGTGCCAGCAGCCCCGGGACAGGGGGCCCTGAAGCTTTCTTT
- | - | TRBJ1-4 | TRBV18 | CASALPGNEKLFF | TGTGCCAGCGCATTGCCAGGGAATGAAAAACTGTTTTTT
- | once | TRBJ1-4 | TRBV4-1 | CASSQRLSNEKLFF | TGCGCCAGCAGCCAACGACTTTCGAATGAAAAACTGTTTTTT
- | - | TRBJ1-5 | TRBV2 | CASNRDNNQPQHF | TGTGCCAGCAACAGGGACAACAATCAGCCCCAGCATTTT
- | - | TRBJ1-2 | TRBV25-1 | CASSADIDGYTF | TGTGCCAGCAGTGCGGACATTGATGGCTACACCTTC
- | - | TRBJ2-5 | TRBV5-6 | CASSLAGLAFQETQYF | TGTGCCAGCAGCCTTGCAGGGTTAGCCTTCCAAGAGACCCAGTACTTC
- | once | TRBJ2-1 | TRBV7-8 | CASSFSPGESSYNEQFF | TGTGCCAGCAGCTTTTCACCGGGGGAGAGCTCCTACAATGAGCAGTTCTTC
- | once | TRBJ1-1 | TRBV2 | CAGRGIVTEAFF | TGTGCCGGGCGGGGGATTGTGACTGAAGCTTTCTTT
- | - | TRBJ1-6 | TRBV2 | CASSPSGNSPLHF | TGTGCCAGCAGTCCCTCGGGGAATTCACCCCTCCACTTT
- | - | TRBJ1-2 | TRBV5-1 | CASSSGVVEGYTF | TGCGCCAGCAGCTCGGGGGTAGTCGAAGGCTACACCTTC
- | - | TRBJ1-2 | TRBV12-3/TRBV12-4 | CASRSTGHYGYTF | TGTGCCAGCAGGTCCACAGGGCACTATGGCTACACCTTC
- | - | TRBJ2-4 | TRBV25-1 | CASSPAGYIQYF | TGTGCCAGCAGCCCGGCAGGGTACATTCAGTACTTC
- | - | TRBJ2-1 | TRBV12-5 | CASGLLARQFF | TGTGCTAGTGGTTTACTAGCTCGGCAGTTCTTC
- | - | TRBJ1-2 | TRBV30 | CAWSVLGYGYTF | TGTGCCTGGAGTGTACTTGGCTATGGCTACACCTTC
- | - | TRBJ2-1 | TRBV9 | CASSVDWRVNNEQFF | TGTGCCAGCAGCGTAGACTGGAGGGTAAACAATGAGCAGTTCTTC
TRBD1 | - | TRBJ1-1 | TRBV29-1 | CSVPPGQGTEAFF | TGCAGCGTTCCCCCGGGACAGGGGACTGAAGCTTTCTTT
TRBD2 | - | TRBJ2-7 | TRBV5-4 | CASSLNRLAGVREQYF | TGTGCCAGCAGCTTGAACCGGCTAGCGGGAGTCAGGGAGCAGTACTTC
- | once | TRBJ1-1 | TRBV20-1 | CSAERGTEAFF | TGCAGTGCGGAGAGGGGGACTGAAGCTTTCTTT
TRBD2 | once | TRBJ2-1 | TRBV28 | CASTDLSGSEGRRSYNEQFF | TGTGCCAGCACCGATCTTAGCGGGAGTGAGGGCCGCCGCTCCTACAATGAGCAGTTCTTC
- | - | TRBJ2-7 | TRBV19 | CASSIAPVSYEQYF | TGTGCCAGTAGTATAGCCCCGGTCTCCTACGAGCAGTACTTC
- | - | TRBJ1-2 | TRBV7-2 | CASSSQGRSFDYGYTF | TGTGCCAGCAGCTCTCAGGGCCGGAGCTTTGACTATGGCTACACCTTC
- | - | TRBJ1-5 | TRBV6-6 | CASRPTGQPQHF | TGTGCCAGCAGGCCGACAGGCCAGCCCCAGCATTTT
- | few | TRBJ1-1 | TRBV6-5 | CASSYSGDGEGIF | TGTGCCAGCAGTTACTCAGGAGACGGGGAAGGGATCTTT
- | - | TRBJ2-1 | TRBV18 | CASSPLAETYNEQFF | TGTGCCAGCTCACCACTAGCGGAGACCTACAATGAGCAGTTCTTC
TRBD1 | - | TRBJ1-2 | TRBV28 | CASSIQGARGYTF | TGTGCCAGCAGTATCCAGGGGGCGCGAGGCTACACCTTC
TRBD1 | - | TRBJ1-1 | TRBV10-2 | CASRVTGVMNTEAFF | TGCGCCAGCAGGGTGACAGGGGTGATGAACACTGAAGCTTTCTTT
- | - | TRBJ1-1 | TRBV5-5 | CASSSGRGRGTEAFF | TGTGCCAGCAGCTCTGGGAGGGGCCGGGGGACTGAAGCTTTCTTT
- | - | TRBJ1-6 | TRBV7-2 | CASSLLPRNSPLHF | TGTGCCAGCAGCTTACTACCGAGAAATTCACCCCTCCACTTT
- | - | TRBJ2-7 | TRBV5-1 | CASSLDGGAGYEQYF | TGCGCCAGCAGCTTGGATGGCGGGGCGGGCTACGAGCAGTACTTC
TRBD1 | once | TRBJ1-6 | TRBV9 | CASSVEPGGENSPLHF | TGTGCCAGCAGCGTAGAACCAGGGGGCGAGAATTCACCCCTCCACTTT
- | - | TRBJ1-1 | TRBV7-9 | CASSLGANTEAFF | TGTGCCAGCAGCTTAGGGGCGAACACTGAAGCTTTCTTT
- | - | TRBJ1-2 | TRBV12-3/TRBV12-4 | CASKRDYDGYTF | TGTGCCAGCAAGAGGGATTATGATGGCTACACCTTC
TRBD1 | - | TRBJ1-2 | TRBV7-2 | CASSLFRETGRGYTF | TGTGCCAGCAGCTTATTTCGTGAGACAGGGCGTGGCTACACCTTC
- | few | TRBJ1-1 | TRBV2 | CAIQGSVRAFF | TGTGCCATACAGGGTTCTGTGAGAGCTTTCTTT
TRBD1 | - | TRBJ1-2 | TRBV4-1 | CASSQEGGRGTGAYGYTF | TGCGCCAGCAGCCAAGAAGGGGGTAGGGGGACAGGGGCCTATGGCTACACCTTC
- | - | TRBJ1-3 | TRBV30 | CAWSEDRGNTIYF | TGTGCCTGGAGTGAAGACAGGGGAAACACCATATATTTT
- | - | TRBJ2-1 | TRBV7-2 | CASAKRSNNEQFF | TGTGCCAGCGCTAAGCGGAGCAACAATGAGCAGTTCTTC
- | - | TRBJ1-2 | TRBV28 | CASNPPGGSYGYTF | TGTGCCAGCAACCCCCCGGGGGGATCCTATGGCTACACCTTC
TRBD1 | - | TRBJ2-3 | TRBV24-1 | CATSSTGGNHIDTQYF | TGTGCCACCAGTTCTACAGGGGGCAACCATATTGATACGCAGTATTTT